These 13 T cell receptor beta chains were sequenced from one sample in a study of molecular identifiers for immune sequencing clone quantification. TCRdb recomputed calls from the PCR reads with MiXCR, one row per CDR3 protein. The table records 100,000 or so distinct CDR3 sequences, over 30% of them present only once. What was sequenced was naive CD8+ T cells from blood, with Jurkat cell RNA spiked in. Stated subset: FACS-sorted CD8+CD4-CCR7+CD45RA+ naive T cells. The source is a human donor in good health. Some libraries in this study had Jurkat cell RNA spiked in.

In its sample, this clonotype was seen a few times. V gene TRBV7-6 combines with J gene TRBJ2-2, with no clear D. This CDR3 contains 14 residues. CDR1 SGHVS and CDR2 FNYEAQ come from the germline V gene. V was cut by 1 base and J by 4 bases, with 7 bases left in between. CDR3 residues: CASSLGVGTGELFF. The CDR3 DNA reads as TGTGCCAGCAGCTTAGGTGTGGGCACCGGGGAGCTGTTTTTT.

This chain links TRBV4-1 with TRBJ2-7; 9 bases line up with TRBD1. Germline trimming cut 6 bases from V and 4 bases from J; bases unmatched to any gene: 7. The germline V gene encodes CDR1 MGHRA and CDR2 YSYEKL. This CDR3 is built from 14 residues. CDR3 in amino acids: CASRPGTGPYEQYF. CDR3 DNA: TGCGCCAGCAGACCCGGGACAGGGCCATACGAGCAGTACTTC.

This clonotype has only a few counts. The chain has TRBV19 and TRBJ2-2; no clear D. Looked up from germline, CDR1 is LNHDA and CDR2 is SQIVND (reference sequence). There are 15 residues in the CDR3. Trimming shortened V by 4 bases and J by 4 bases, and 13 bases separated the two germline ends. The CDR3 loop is CASSTKRRFTGELFF. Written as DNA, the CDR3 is TGTGCCAGTAGTACGAAACGGAGATTCACCGGGGAGCTGTTTTTT. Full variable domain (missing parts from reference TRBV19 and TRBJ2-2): DGGITQSPKYLFRKEGQNVTLSCEQNLNHDAMYWYRQDPGQGLRLIYYSQIVNDFQKGDIAEGYSVSREKKESFPLTVTSAQKNPTAFYLCASSTKRRFTGELFFGEGSRLTVL.

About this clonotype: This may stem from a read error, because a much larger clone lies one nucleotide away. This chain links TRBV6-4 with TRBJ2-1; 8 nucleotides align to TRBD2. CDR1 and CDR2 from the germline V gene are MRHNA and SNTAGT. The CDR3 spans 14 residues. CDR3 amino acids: CASSELAGYNEPFF. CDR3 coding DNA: TGTGCCAGCAGTGAATTAGCGGGATACAATGAGCCGTTCTTC.

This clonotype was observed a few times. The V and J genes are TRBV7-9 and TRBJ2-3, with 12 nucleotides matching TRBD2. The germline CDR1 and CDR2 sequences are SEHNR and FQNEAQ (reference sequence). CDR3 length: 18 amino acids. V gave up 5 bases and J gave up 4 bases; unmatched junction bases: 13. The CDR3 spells CASSLRLAGDGGADTQYF. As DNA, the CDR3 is TGTGCCAGCAGCCTTAGACTAGCGGGAGATGGAGGTGCAGATACGCAGTATTTT.

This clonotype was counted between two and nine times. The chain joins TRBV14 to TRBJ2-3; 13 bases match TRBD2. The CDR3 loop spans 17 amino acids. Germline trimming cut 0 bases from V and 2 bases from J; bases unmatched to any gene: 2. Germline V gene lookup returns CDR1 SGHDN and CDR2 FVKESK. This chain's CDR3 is CASSQEGLAGATDTQYF. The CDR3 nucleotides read TGTGCCAGCAGCCAAGAAGGACTAGCGGGAGCCACAGATACGCAGTATTTT.

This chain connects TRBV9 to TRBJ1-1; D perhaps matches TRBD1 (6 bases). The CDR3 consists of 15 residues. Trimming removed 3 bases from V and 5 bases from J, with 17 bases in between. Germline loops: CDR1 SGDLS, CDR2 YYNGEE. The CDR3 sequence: CASSGGSGVQTEAFF. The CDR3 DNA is TGTGCCAGCAGCGGAGGTTCAGGGGTTCAAACTGAAGCTTTCTTT.

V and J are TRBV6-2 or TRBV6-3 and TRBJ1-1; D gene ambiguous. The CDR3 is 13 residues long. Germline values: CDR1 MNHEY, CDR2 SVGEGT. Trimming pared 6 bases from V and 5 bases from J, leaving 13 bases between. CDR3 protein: CASRMGSVTEAFF. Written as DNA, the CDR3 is TGTGCCAGCAGGATGGGTTCCGTGACTGAAGCTTTCTTT.

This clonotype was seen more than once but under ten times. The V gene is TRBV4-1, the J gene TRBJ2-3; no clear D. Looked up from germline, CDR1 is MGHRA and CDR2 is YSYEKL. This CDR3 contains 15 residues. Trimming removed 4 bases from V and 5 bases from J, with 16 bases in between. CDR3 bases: TGCGCCAGCAGCCCCATGCTACTCCGGGTAGATACGCAGTATTTT. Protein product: CASSPMLLRVDTQYF.

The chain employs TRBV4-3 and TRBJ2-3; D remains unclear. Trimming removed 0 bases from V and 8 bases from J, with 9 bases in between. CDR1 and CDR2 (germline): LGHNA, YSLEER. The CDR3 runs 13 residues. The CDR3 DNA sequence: TGCGCCAGCAGCCAAGACGAGGCCGGTACGCAGTATTTT. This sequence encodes CASSQDEAGTQYF.

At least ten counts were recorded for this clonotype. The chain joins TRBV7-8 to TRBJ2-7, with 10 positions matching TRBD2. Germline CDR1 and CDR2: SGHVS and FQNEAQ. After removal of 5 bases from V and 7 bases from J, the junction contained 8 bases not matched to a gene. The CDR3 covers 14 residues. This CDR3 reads CASSLSGRAFEQYF. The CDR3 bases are TGTGCCAGCAGCCTAAGCGGGAGGGCCTTTGAGCAGTACTTC.

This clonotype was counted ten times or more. The CDR3 nucleotides read TGCAGTGCTAGAGAGAGTCAAATCCGTCGGGCCAAAAACATTCAGTACTTC. This sequence encodes CSARESQIRRAKNIQYF. The chain carries TRBV20-1 and TRBJ2-4; D gene ambiguous. V was cut by 0 bases and J by 1 base, with 16 bases left in between. This CDR3 comprises 17 residues. Looked up from germline, CDR1 is DFQATT and CDR2 is SNEGSKA (reference sequence).

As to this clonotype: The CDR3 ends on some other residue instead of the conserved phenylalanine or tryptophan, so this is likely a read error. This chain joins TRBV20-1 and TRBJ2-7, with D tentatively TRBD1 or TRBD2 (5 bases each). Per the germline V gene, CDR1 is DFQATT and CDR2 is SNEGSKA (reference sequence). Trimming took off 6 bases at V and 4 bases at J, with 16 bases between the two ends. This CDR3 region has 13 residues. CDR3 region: CSAERGFVYEQYY. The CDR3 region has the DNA TGCAGTGCAGAACGGGGCTTTGTGTACGAGCAGTACTAC.